A single sample gave rise to the 20 T cell receptor beta chains below, sequenced in a study of blood T cell repertoires in COVID-19. The protocol was immunoSEQ multiplex PCR, while the TCRdb copy is restricted to in-frame clones and leaves out a portion. The data contain about 240,000 clones, 75% to 85% of them singletons. The sequenced material came from peripheral blood. The receptors come from a woman aged 55-75 years with active or convalescent COVID-19.

There are a few counts of this clone. The chain joins TRBV7-6 to TRBJ1-3, with TRBD1 matching 7 bases. The J segment lost 3 bases and the V segment lost 5 bases, leaving 7 bases of the junction unmatched. CDR3 length: 15 amino acids. Per the germline V gene, CDR1 is SGHVS and CDR2 is FNYEAQ. The CDR3 is CASSPQGVNGNTIYF. CDR3 DNA sequence: TGTGCCAGCAGCCCCCAGGGGGTTAATGGAAACACCATATATTTT.

The chain is built from TRBV2 and TRBJ2-5, with 11 bases identical to TRBD2. CDR3 size: 14 residues. The trim removed 5 bases at V and 7 bases at J, leaving 6 bases unmatched. CDR1 is SNHLY and CDR2 is FYNNEI in the germline V gene. Written as DNA, the CDR3 is TGTGCCAGCAGTTATAGCGGGGGGGCGGGGACCCAGTACTTC. Its protein is CASSYSGGAGTQYF. Variable domain in full (rest from reference TRBV2 and TRBJ2-5): EPEVTQTPSHQVTQMGQEVILRCVPISNHLYFYWYRQILGQKVEFLVSFYNNEISEKSEIFDDQFSVERPDGSNFTLKIRSTKLEDSAMYFCASSYSGGAGTQYFGPGTRLLVL.

V usage is TRBV19 and J usage is TRBJ1-5; no clear D. V lost 7 bases and J 0 bases, leaving 13 bases between the germline ends. CDR1 is LNHDA and CDR2 is SQIVND in the germline V gene (reference sequence). This CDR3 contains 15 residues. The DNA of the CDR3 is TGTGCCAGTACACCCACATACCATAGCAATCAGCCCCAGCATTTT. Translating it yields CASTPTYHSNQPQHF. Full variable domain (remainder filled in from reference TRBV19 and TRBJ1-5): DGGITQSPKYLFRKEGQNVTLSCEQNLNHDAMYWYRQDPGQGLRLIYYSQIVNDFQKGDIAEGYSVSREKKESFPLTVTSAQKNPTAFYLCASTPTYHSNQPQHFGDGTRLSIL.

The chain recombines TRBV11-2 with TRBJ2-3; 8 bases fit TRBD1. Germline-derived CDR1 and CDR2 are SGHAT and FQNNGV. Trimming cost V 1 base and J 5 bases; bases outside gene matches: 5. This CDR3 region has 15 residues. The CDR3 spells CASSLAGGGVDTQYF. The DNA of the CDR3 is TGTGCCAGCAGCTTAGCAGGGGGCGGCGTAGATACGCAGTATTTT. Full variable domain (missing parts from reference TRBV11-2 and TRBJ2-3): EAGVAQSPRYKIIEKRQSVAFWCNPISGHATLYWYQQILGQGPKLLIQFQNNGVVDDSQLPKDRFSAERLKGVDSTLKIQPAKLEDSAVYLCASSLAGGGVDTQYFGPGTRLTVL.

The chain links TRBV7-2 to TRBJ1-1; 8 bases agree with TRBD1. CDR3 length: 14 amino acids. The germline gives CDR1 SGHTA, CDR2 FQGNSA. J gave up 7 bases and V 5 bases, and 9 bases lay outside the gene matches. The CDR3 sequence: CASSPRTGLGEAFF. The CDR3 DNA reads TGTGCCAGCAGCCCCCGGACAGGGTTGGGTGAAGCTTTCTTT.

V usage is TRBV6-4 and J usage is TRBJ2-3; 10 nucleotides match TRBD1. Germline V CDR1 and CDR2: MRHNA, SNTAGT. Germline trimming cut 6 bases from V and 1 base from J; bases unmatched to any gene: 10. The CDR3 runs to 17 residues. CDR3 DNA sequence: TGTGCCAGCAGCGTGGTAGCCGGGACAGGGGGCACAGATACGCAGTATTTT. Its translation: CASSVVAGTGGTDTQYF.

The CDR3 reads CAARRQGSAEAFF. DNA of the CDR3: TGTGCCGCACGTCGACAGGGTTCCGCTGAAGCTTTCTTT. The genes are TRBV10-3 and TRBJ1-1, with 7 bases identical to TRBD1. The CDR3 length is 13 residues. The V gene end was trimmed by 11 bases and the J gene end by 6 bases; junction bases not matched to a gene: 12. Germline V gene sequence: CDR1 ENHRY, CDR2 SYGVKD.

The V gene is TRBV7-2, the J gene TRBJ2-1, with 11 bases aligning to TRBD2. J gave up 5 bases and V 4 bases, and 7 bases lay outside the gene matches. Germline CDR1 reads SGHTA; CDR2 reads FQGNSA. This CDR3 spans 16 amino acids. The chain's CDR3 is CASSSSTSGGDNEQFF. The CDR3 DNA sequence: TGTGCCAGCAGCTCCTCTACTAGCGGGGGAGACAATGAGCAGTTCTTC.

The chain has TRBV19 and TRBJ1-5; 9 bases match TRBD1. Trimming at V came to 3 bases and at J to 1 base, leaving 7 bases not matched to a gene. The CDR3 extends over 17 amino acids. Germline assignment: CDR1 LNHDA and CDR2 SQIVND (reference sequence). The CDR3 bases are TGTGCCAGTAGTATTTTACAGGGGGCGCCGAGCAATCAGCCCCAGCATTTT. Encoded protein: CASSILQGAPSNQPQHF.

This clone was found a few times. The rearrangement joins TRBV7-6 to TRBJ1-2; weak D call: TRBD1 (5 bases). The CDR3 covers 13 residues. The V gene lost 4 bases and the J gene lost 7 bases, with 13 bases spanning the gap. Germline values: CDR1 SGHVS, CDR2 FNYEAQ. The CDR3, as DNA: TGTGCCAGCAGCTCCGTTGGGGGGTCTGGCTACACCTTC. This encodes CASSSVGGSGYTF.

The chain employs TRBV7-2 and TRBJ2-1, with TRBD2 matching 8 bases. J lost 3 bases, V lost 3 bases, and 4 bases had no gene match. In germline, CDR1 is SGHTA, CDR2 FQGNSA. The CDR3 runs 15 residues. CDR3 sequence reads: CASSFRTSLYNEQFF. In nucleotides, the CDR3 is TGTGCCAGCAGCTTCCGGACTAGCCTCTACAATGAGCAGTTCTTC.

This clone was seen only once. The V and J genes are TRBV5-8 and TRBJ1-4, with 8 bases fitting TRBD1. CDR1 is SGHTS and CDR2 is YDEGEE in the germline V gene. V lost 4 bases, J lost 5 bases, and 7 bases stayed unmatched. This CDR3 is 15 amino acids long. The CDR3 loop reads CASSRRTGLNEKLFF. CDR3 coding DNA: TGTGCCAGCAGCCGAAGGACAGGGTTAAATGAAAAACTGTTTTTT.

J is TRBJ2-7 and V is TRBV6-5, with 7 positions matching TRBD1. Per germline, CDR1 MNHEY and CDR2 SVGAGI. The CDR3 length is 15 residues. Losses at the gene ends were 5 bases for V and 3 bases for J; bases not matched to a gene: 10. The CDR3 bases are TGTGCCAGCAGTAAACAGGGGTCGGCACTCTACGAGCAGTACTTC. Translation: CASSKQGSALYEQYF.

The V gene is TRBV19, the J gene TRBJ2-7; tentative D call: TRBD1 (5 bases). V was cut by 6 bases and J by 0 bases, with 15 bases left in between. The CDR3 is made up of 15 amino acids. Germline V CDR1 and CDR2: LNHDA, SQIVND (reference sequence). CDR3 residues: CASRINGHSSYEQYF. CDR3 nucleotide sequence: TGTGCCAGTAGGATCAACGGACATTCCTCCTACGAGCAGTACTTC.

This chain connects TRBV2 to TRBJ2-3; no firm D call. CDR3 length: 16 residues. CDR1 is SNHLY, CDR2 FYNNEI, per germline. Deletions cut 3 bases from V and 2 bases from J, with 15 bases between. The CDR3: CASSEGLVSPTDTQYF. The CDR3 nucleotides are TGTGCCAGCAGTGAGGGTCTAGTCAGTCCCACAGATACGCAGTATTTT.

The V call is TRBV7-2, the J call TRBJ1-6; TRBD1 aligns across 8 bases. The CDR3 contains 15 residues. J was trimmed by 4 bases and V by 4 bases; bases with no gene match: 3. The V gene's germline CDR1 is SGHTA and CDR2 FQGNSA. The CDR3 loop is CASSWTGRYNSPLHF. Written as DNA, the CDR3 is TGTGCCAGCAGCTGGACAGGGAGGTATAATTCACCCCTCCACTTT.

The chain is built from TRBV5-1 and TRBJ1-1; TRBD1 matches 9 bases. V lost 1 base to trimming and J lost 9 bases; unmatched junction nucleotides: 4. CDR3 length equals 13 residues. Germline CDR1 reads SGHRS; CDR2 reads YFSETQ. The CDR3 DNA reads TGCGCCAGCAGCTTGCAGGACAGGGGTCAAGCTTTCTTT. Translation gives CASSLQDRGQAFF.

The chain is built from TRBV12-3 or TRBV12-4 and TRBJ1-2, with no clear D. The CDR3 runs 11 residues. With 5 bases removed from V and 6 bases from J, the gap between germline ends came to 7 bases. CDR3: CASSLYDGYTF. CDR3 nucleotide sequence: TGTGCCAGCAGTCTCTACGATGGCTACACCTTC.

As concerns this clone: A far larger clone is one base from this, pointing to a likely read error. V and J are TRBV5-6 and TRBJ2-3; 7 nucleotides align to TRBD1. CDR1 and CDR2 from the germline V gene are SGHDT and YYEEEE. The J segment lost 1 base and the V segment lost 3 bases, leaving 2 bases of the junction unmatched. CDR3 length: 14 residues. CDR3 protein: CASSSGQGTDTQYF. The CDR3 region has the DNA TGTGCCAGCAGCTCTGGACAGGGCACAGATACGCAGTATTTT.

The CDR3 DNA sequence: TGTGCCAGCAGCGGCCGGGACAGGGGAACCGGGGAGCTGTTTTTT. Translation: CASSGRDRGTGELFF. The rearrangement links TRBV7-9 to TRBJ2-2, with 10 positions matching TRBD1. The CDR3 length is 15 residues. CDR1 and CDR2 (germline): SEHNR, FQNEAQ (reference sequence). The V gene end was trimmed by 5 bases and the J gene end by 5 bases; junction bases not matched to a gene: 5.